This T cell receptor beta chain was captured in a study of somatic mutations in cytotoxic T cells in rheumatoid arthritis. Study details: Before any treatment began, more than 25 ml EDTA peripheral blood was collected from patients right after diagnosis. Some V beta antibody-stained T-cell populations were flow-sorted at nearly 100% purity, including V beta1+ cells sequenced for TCRB.

With V trimmed by 3 bases and J by 3 bases, 1 base remained unmatched. From germline, CDR1 is SEHNR and CDR2 FQNEAQ (reference sequence). The CDR3 is made up of 14 amino acids. Study-wide findings and caveats: Unlike healthy controls, rheumatoid arthritis patients had CD8+ clonality that increased with age.

Sequencing used immunoSEQ multiplex PCR; TCRdb keeps in-frame clones, though not all of them. The sample holds tens of thousands of clones, about 77% seen once. Researchers isolated CD4+ and CD8+ cells by positive magnetic bead selection and then checked their purity by flow cytometry. A word on this clone: Its specificity is not known.

Sequenced sample: CD8+ T cells sorted from blood. The TCR sequence derives from an adult with rheumatoid arthritis. The chain has TRBV7-9 and TRBJ1-4, with TRBD1 matching over 7 bases. CDR3 in DNA: TGTGCCAGCAGCTTGACAGGGTCTAATGAAAAACTGTTTTTT. Translation gives CASSLTGSNEKLFF.